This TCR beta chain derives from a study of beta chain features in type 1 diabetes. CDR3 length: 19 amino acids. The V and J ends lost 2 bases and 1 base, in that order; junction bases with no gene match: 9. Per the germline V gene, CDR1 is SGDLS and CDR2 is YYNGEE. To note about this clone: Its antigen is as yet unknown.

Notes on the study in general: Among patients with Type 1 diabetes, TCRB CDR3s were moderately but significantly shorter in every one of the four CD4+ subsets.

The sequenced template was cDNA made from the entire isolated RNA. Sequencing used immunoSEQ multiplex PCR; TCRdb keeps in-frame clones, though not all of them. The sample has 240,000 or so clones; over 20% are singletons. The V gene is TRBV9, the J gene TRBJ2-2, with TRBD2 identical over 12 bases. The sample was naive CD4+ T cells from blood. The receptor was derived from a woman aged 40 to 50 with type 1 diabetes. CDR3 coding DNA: TGTGCCAGCAGCGTTTTCGGACTAGCGGGAACGGGGAACACCGGGGAGCTGTTTTTT. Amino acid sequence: CASSVFGLAGTGNTGELFF.